These 14 T cell receptor beta chains originate from one sample sequenced in a study of shared clonotypes between healthy human individuals (dated by TCRdb to the early 2020s). Library construction relied on the immunoSEQ multiplex PCR assay. The table comes from immuneACCESS by way of TCRdb, which keeps in-frame sequences with V and J called. Part of the clones is missing from these tables; in studies checked, under half for an unresolved V gene and the rest for unknown reasons. Counted in this sample were around 990,000 clones; around three quarters of them appeared once. Roughly 0.82% of the sample is in the top ten clones. Material: memory CD4+ T cells from PBMCs. This sample's cell subset or site label indicates: CD45RA-negative fraction. These receptors originate from a man younger than 35 in good health. Some clones in this sample may be carry-over from other donors' samples.

V and J are TRBV6-1 and TRBJ2-6, with TRBD1 identical over 8 bases. There are 20 residues in the CDR3. V shed 0 bases and J 0 bases; nucleotides not matched to a gene: 10. CDR1 and CDR2 (germline): MNHNS, SASEGT. CDR3 residues: CASSEALGTGQFSGANVLTF. The CDR3 nucleotides are TGTGCCAGCAGTGAAGCATTAGGGACAGGCCAATTCTCTGGGGCCAACGTCCTGACTTTC.

The gene calls are TRBV6-1 and TRBJ2-2; D is undetermined. V was shortened by 10 bases and J by 4 bases, with 13 bases between the two germline ends. Germline values: CDR1 MNHNS, CDR2 SASEGT. CDR3 length: 13 amino acids. CDR3 sequence (DNA): TGTGCCAATAAAGACCGAGGCACCGGGGAGCTGTTTTTT. This gives the protein CANKDRGTGELFF.

This clone was counted at least ten times. V is TRBV27 and J is TRBJ1-1, with 10 bases identical to TRBD1. There are 14 residues in the CDR3. After removal of 6 bases from V and 5 bases from J, the junction contained 6 bases not matched to a gene. Per the germline V gene, CDR1 is MNHEY and CDR2 is SMNVEV (reference sequence). CDR3 protein: CASRARDRGTEAFF. The CDR3 bases are TGTGCCAGCAGGGCACGGGACAGGGGAACTGAAGCTTTCTTT.

Concerning this clone: Different DNA sequences within this sample yield the same CDR3. The V and J genes are TRBV2 and TRBJ1-1; no definite D call. The germline V gene encodes CDR1 SNHLY and CDR2 FYNNEI. Trimming took off 3 bases at V and 0 bases at J, with 5 bases between the two ends. This CDR3 comprises 13 residues. CDR3 protein: CASSDGLNTEAFF. The CDR3 DNA is TGTGCCAGCAGTGACGGGCTGAACACTGAAGCTTTCTTT.

V gene TRBV27 combines with J gene TRBJ2-7; 15 nucleotides match TRBD2. Trimming at V came to 5 bases and at J to 3 bases, leaving 5 bases not matched to a gene. This CDR3 is built from 16 residues. Germline V gene lookup returns CDR1 MNHEY and CDR2 SMNVEV (reference sequence). CDR3 DNA: TGTGCCAGCAGTCGACGGGGACTAGCGGGAGGCTACGAGCAGTACTTC. Residues: CASSRRGLAGGYEQYF.

The chain links TRBV5-6 to TRBJ1-5; tentative D call: TRBD1 (6 bases). The CDR3 consists of 15 residues. Germline-derived CDR1 and CDR2 are SGHDT and YYEEEE. V shed 5 bases and J shed 4 bases, with 16 bases lying between them. The CDR3 DNA reads as TGTGCCAGCAGTAGCCGGGGGCAGGGGAATCAGCCCCAGCATTTT. This translates into CASSSRGQGNQPQHF.

The DNA of the CDR3 is TGTGCCAGCAGTAGAGCGGTAGCGGGAGATGCAGATACGCAGTATTTT. It yields the protein CASSRAVAGDADTQYF. This rearrangement joins TRBV9 to TRBJ2-3, with 9 bases aligning to TRBD2. This CDR3 comprises 16 residues. Germline V gene data show CDR1 as SGDLS and CDR2 as YYNGEE. Trimming removed 5 bases from V and 4 bases from J; junction bases left unmatched: 11.

J is TRBJ2-3 and V is TRBV7-2; TRBD1 agrees at 11 bases. CDR1 and CDR2 from the germline V gene are SGHTA and FQGNSA. The CDR3 sequence is 17 residues long. Trimming removed 2 bases from V and 6 bases from J; junction bases left unmatched: 10. CDR3 DNA: TGTGCCAGCAGCTTAAGGCCCGGGACAGGGGGGGTGGATACGCAGTATTTT. It encodes CASSLRPGTGGVDTQYF. Full variable domain (outside the CDR3, taken from reference TRBV7-2 and TRBJ2-3): GAGVSQSPSNKVTEKGKDVELRCDPISGHTALYWYRQSLGQGLEFLIYFQGNSAPDKSGLPSDRFSAERTGGSVSTLTIQRTQQEDSAVYLCASSLRPGTGGVDTQYFGPGTRLTVL.

The chain uses TRBV28 and TRBJ2-1; D might be TRBD1 or TRBD2, each matching 6 bases. The CDR3 has 15 amino acids. Trimming took 1 base from V and 7 from J, leaving 14 bases between them. CDR1 MDHEN and CDR2 SYDVKM come from the germline V gene. Written as DNA, the CDR3 is TGTGCCAGCAGTTTATTGGGCAGGGGAGGTAATGAGCAGTTCTTC. This encodes CASSLLGRGGNEQFF.

This clone occurred a few times. The chain carries TRBV7-2 and TRBJ1-3, with 7 bases matching TRBD1. V lost 4 bases, J lost 2 bases, and 5 bases stayed unmatched. The CDR3 totals 15 residues. Germline values: CDR1 SGHTA, CDR2 FQGNSA. CDR3 DNA: TGTGCCAGCAGCTCATTGACAGGGCCTGGAAACACCATATATTTT. Protein sequence: CASSSLTGPGNTIYF.

This clone was seen only a few times. The chain carries TRBV4-1 and TRBJ2-3; D unclear. Germline CDR1 is MGHRA and CDR2 is YSYEKL. V lost 0 bases to trimming and J lost 5 bases, with 0 bases between them. The CDR3 spans 11 residues. The CDR3 region is CASSQEDTQYF. The CDR3 DNA reads as TGCGCCAGCAGCCAAGAAGATACGCAGTATTTT.

This chain links TRBV28 with TRBJ1-2; D gene ambiguous. The V gene's germline CDR1 is MDHEN and CDR2 SYDVKM. V lost 6 bases, J lost 7 bases, and 18 bases lay in between. CDR3 size: 14 residues. DNA for the CDR3: TGTGCCAGCAGCAGACGCCCTTCGGTTCGTGGCTACACCTTC. As protein: CASSRRPSVRGYTF.

CDR3 region: CASSYGSGSFSYEQYF. In nucleotides, the CDR3 is TGTGCCAGCAGCTACGGGAGCGGGTCTTTCTCCTACGAGCAGTACTTC. The J gene is TRBJ2-7, the V gene TRBV7-8; possible D gene TRBD2, 6 bases. The CDR3 has 16 residues. With 4 bases removed from V and 0 bases from J, the gap between germline ends came to 16 bases. From germline, CDR1 is SGHVS and CDR2 FQNEAQ.

The chain uses TRBV11-2 and TRBJ2-1, with D perhaps matching TRBD2 (5 bases). CDR3 length: 15 residues. The V gene lost 5 bases and the J gene lost 8 bases, with 19 bases spanning the gap. Germline V gives CDR1 SGHAT, CDR2 FQNNGV. DNA for the CDR3: TGTGCCAGCAGCCCCTATAGGAGGAACGACGATGAGCAGTTCTTC. Translated: CASSPYRRNDDEQFF.